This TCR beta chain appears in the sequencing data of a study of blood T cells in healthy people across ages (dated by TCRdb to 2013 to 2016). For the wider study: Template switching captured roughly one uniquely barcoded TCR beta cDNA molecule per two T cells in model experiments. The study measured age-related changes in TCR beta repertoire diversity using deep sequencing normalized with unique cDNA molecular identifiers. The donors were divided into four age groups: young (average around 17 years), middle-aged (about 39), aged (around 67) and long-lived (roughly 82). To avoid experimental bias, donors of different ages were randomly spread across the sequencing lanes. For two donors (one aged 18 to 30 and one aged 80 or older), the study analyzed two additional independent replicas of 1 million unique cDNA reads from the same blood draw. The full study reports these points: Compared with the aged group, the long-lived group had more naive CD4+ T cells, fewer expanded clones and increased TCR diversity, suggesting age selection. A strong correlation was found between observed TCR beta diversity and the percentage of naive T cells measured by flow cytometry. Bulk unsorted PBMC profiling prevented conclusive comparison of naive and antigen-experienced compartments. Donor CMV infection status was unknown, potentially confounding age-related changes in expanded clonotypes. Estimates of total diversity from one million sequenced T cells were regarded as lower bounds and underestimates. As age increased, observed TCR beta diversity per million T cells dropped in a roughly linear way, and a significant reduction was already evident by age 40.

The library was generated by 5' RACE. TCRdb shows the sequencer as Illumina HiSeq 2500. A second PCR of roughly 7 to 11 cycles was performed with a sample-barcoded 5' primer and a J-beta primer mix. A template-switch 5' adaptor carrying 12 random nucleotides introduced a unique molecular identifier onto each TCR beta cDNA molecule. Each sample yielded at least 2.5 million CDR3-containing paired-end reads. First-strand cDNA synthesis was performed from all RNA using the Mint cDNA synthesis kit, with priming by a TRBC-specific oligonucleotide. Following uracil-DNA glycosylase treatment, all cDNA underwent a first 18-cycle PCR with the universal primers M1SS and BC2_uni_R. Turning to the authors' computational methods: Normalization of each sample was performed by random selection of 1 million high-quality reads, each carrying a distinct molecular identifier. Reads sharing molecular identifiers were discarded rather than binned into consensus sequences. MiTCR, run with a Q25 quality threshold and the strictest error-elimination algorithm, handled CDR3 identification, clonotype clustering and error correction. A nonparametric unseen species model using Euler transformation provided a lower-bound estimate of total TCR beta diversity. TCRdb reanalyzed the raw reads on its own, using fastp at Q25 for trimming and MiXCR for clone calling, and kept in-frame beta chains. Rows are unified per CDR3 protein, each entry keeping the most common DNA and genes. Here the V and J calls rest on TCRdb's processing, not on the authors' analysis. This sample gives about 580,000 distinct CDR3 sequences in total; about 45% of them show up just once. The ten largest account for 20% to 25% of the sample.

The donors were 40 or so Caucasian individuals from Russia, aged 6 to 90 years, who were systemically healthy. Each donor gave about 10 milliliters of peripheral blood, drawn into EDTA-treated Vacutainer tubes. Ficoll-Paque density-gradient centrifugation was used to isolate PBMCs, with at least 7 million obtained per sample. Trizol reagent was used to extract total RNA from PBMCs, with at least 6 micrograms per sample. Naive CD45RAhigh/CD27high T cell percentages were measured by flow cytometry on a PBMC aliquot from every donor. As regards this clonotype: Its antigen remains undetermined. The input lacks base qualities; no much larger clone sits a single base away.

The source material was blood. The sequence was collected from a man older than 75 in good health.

The CDR3 reads as follows: CSVQHQRSEEAFF. The DNA sequence is TGCAGCGTTCAACACCAACGTTCGGAGGAAGCTTTCTTT. The chain uses TRBV29-1 and TRBJ1-1, with the D gene call left open. The CDR3 runs 13 amino acids, cysteine and phenylalanine included. Just CDR3 DNA is preserved here, 39 bases in frame from base 1. CDR1 and CDR2 were assigned from the germline V gene as SQVTM and ANQGSEA. V is pared back by 5 bases and J by 8 bases, with 18 bases lying between the germline termini.